The following is a T cell receptor (beta chain) sequence with its context. This entry belongs to a study of T cell changes during pregnancy in multiple sclerosis. The germline CDR1 and CDR2 sequences are MNHEY and SMNVEV (reference sequence). This CDR3 has 14 amino acids. The V end lost 1 base, the J end lost 9 bases, and 13 bases lay between the germline ends. Assay: immunoSEQ multiplex PCR; the TCRdb copy retains only in-frame clones and omits some. The table shows tens of thousands of clones, with 90% to 95% occurring only once. This chain uses TRBV27 with TRBJ2-1, with D possibly TRBD2 on 6 matching bases. The sample in question was CD4+ T cells from peripheral blood mononuclear cells, obtained after pregnancy. The clonotype comes from a female donor with multiple sclerosis, enrolled in a pregnancy study. CDR3 region: CASSLWASGGEQFF. The DNA of the CDR3 is TGTGCCAGCAGTTTATGGGCGTCCGGGGGTGAGCAGTTCTTC.